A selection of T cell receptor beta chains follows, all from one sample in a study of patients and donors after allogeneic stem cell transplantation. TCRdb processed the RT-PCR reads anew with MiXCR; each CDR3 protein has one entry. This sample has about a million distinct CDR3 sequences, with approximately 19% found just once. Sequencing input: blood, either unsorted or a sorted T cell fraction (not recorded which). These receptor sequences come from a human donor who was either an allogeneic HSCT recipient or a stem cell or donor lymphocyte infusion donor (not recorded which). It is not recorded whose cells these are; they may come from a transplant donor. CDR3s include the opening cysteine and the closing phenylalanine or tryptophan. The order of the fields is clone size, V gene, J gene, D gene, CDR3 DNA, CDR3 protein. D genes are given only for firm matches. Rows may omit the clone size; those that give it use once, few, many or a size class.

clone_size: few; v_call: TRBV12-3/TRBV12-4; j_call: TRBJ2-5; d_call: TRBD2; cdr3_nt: TGTGCCAGCAGTTTGGGAGGGAGCGAGGAGACCCAGTACTTC; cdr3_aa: CASSLGGSEETQYF
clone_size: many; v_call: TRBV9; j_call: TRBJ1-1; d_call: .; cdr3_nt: TGTGCCAGCAGCGTAGTTGGCCAGAACACTGAAGCTTTCTTT; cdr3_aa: CASSVVGQNTEAFF
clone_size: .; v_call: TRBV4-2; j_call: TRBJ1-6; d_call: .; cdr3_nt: TGTGCCAGCAGCCATACAGGGAATTCACCCCTCCACTTT; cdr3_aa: CASSHTGNSPLHF
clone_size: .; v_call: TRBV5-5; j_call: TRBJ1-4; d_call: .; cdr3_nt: TGTGCCAGCAGCGGGCTTCCGACAACTAATGAAAAACTGTTTTTT; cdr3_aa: CASSGLPTTNEKLFF
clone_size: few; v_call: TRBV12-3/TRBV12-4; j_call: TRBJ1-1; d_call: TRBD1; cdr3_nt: TGTGCCAGCAGCCGGGGGGCAGGGGGCGCTGAAGCTTTCTTT; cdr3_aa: CASSRGAGGAEAFF
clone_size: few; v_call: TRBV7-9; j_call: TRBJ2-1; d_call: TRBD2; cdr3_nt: TGTGCCAGCAGCTTAGCGGAGCTACTAGCGCCTAAATATGGGCAGTTCTTC; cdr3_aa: CASSLAELLAPKYGQFF
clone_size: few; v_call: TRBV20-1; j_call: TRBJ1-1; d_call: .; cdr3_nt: TGCAGTGCCCGTGGGGGAACGAACACTGAAGCTTTCTTT; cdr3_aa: CSARGGTNTEAFF
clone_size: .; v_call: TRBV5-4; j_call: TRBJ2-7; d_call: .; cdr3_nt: TGTGCCAGCAGCTTGGGCAGGTTCGAGCAGTACTTC; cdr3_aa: CASSLGRFEQYF
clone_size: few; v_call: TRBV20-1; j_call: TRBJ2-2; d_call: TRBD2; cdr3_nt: TGCAGTGCTTTAGCGGGAGGGCGCACCGGGGAGCTGTTTTTT; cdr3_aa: CSALAGGRTGELFF
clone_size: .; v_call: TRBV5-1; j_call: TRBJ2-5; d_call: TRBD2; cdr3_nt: TGCGCCAGCAGCTTGCCTAGCGGGGAGACCCAGTACTTC; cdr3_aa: CASSLPSGETQYF